This T cell receptor (beta chain) originates from a study of T cell responses to AZD1222 COVID-19 vaccine. Whole-study results and caveats: Repertoire samples came only from after the peak T cell response. The sample set comprised mostly white British donors with more females, and clonal diversity was possibly underestimated.

This CDR3 comprises 16 residues. Germline V lookup: CDR1 SGHAT, CDR2 FQDESV (reference sequence). The V end lost 3 bases, the J end lost 0 bases, and 15 bases lay between the germline ends. Remarks on this clone: The antigen remains unidentified.

Produced via immunoSEQ multiplex PCR; TCRdb's table is partial and in-frame only. The sample lists 120,000 or so clones, about 95% occurring once. J is TRBJ2-7 and V is TRBV11-1, with D maybe TRBD2 (6 bases). This receptor was obtained from an adult who received the AZD1222 COVID-19 vaccine. The specimen comprised peripheral blood, sampled 28 days after the second AZD1222 dose. CDR3 sequence reads: CASSLAGLGVSYEQYF. The CDR3 DNA follows: TGTGCCAGCAGCTTGGCGGGGTTGGGGGTCTCCTACGAGCAGTACTTC.